Below are 24 T cell receptor beta chains sequenced from a single sample in a study of shared clonotypes between healthy human individuals. The repertoire was sequenced with immunoSEQ multiplex PCR; TCRdb's copy has only in-frame clones and lacks some. Among millions of clones listed, 90% to 95% were seen once. The sample consisted of naive CD4+ T cells sorted from blood. Stated subset: CD45RA+ positively selected. The origin of the receptors is a man younger than 35 in good health.

V is TRBV6-6 and J is TRBJ2-7; a possible D gene is TRBD1 (6 bases). The CDR3 runs 14 residues. V shed 0 bases and J shed 5 bases, with 11 bases lying between them. CDR1 and CDR2 from the germline V gene are MNHNY and SVGAGI (reference sequence). The CDR3 DNA sequence: TGTGCCAGCAGTTACTCTTCCAGGGGCGACGAGCAGTACTTC. As protein: CASSYSSRGDEQYF.

CDR3 in DNA: TGTGGGACACAGATTAGGAATGAGCAGTTCTTC. The encoded protein is CGTQIRNEQFF. The chain is built from TRBV2 and TRBJ2-1, with D possibly being TRBD1 (5 bases). This CDR3 is 11 amino acids long. CDR1 SNHLY and CDR2 FYNNEI come from the germline V gene.

This sequence joins TRBV4-1 and TRBJ1-4; D not certain. V was cut by 4 bases and J by 4 bases, with 16 bases left in between. In germline, CDR1 is MGHRA, CDR2 YSYEKL. The length of the CDR3 is 16 residues. Here the CDR3 reads CASSRSFPGSNEKLFF. DNA for the CDR3: TGCGCCAGCAGCCGTTCGTTCCCGGGCAGTAATGAAAAACTGTTTTTT.

This chain links TRBV7-2 with TRBJ2-1, with 8 bases lining up with TRBD2. The CDR3 spans 16 residues. V shed 4 bases and J 0 bases; nucleotides not matched to a gene: 5. Per the germline V gene, CDR1 is SGHTA and CDR2 is FQGNSA. The CDR3 nucleotides are TGTGCCAGCAGCTACGCCGGGACTAGCTCCTACAATGAGCAGTTCTTC. It is translated as CASSYAGTSSYNEQFF.

This clone was observed a few times. The chain is built from TRBV9 and TRBJ1-3; 7 bases align to TRBD1. Germline V CDR1 and CDR2: SGDLS, YYNGEE. CDR3 length: 16 residues. With V trimmed by 0 bases and J by 3 bases, 6 bases remained unmatched. CDR3 nucleotide sequence: TGTGCCAGCAGCGTAGGCGGGACAGTAGGTGGAAACACCATATATTTT. As protein: CASSVGGTVGGNTIYF.

This clone was observed a single time. This chain connects TRBV6-1 to TRBJ1-2, with 8 bases that match TRBD1. Trimming took 8 bases from V and 0 from J; bases not matched to a gene: 8. This CDR3 has 15 amino acids. CDR1 is MNHNS and CDR2 is SASEGT in the germline V gene. DNA of the CDR3: TGTGCCAGCGGGGACCGGGACAGGCCTAACTATGGCTACACCTTC. It yields the protein CASGDRDRPNYGYTF.

The chain has TRBV11-2 and TRBJ2-7, with D uncertain. The CDR3 is made up of 14 amino acids. The germline gives CDR1 SGHAT, CDR2 FQNNGV. V was clipped by 7 bases and J by 3 bases, with 16 bases between them. The CDR3 region has the DNA TGTGCCAGCACCCCACGTCCAGGTTACTACGAGCAGTACTTC. Amino acids: CASTPRPGYYEQYF.

The chain combines TRBV4-3 with TRBJ1-4, with D unresolved. Trimming pared 0 bases from V and 6 bases from J, leaving 11 bases between. The CDR3 is 15 residues long. Germline CDR1 is LGHNA and CDR2 is YSLEER. CDR3 bases: TGCGCCAGCAGCCAAGAGAACTGGACGGATGAAAAACTGTTTTTT. This encodes CASSQENWTDEKLFF.

The V and J genes are TRBV6-5 and TRBJ1-1; tentative D call: TRBD1 (5 bases). V was clipped by 6 bases and J by 4 bases, with 18 bases between them. The CDR3 runs to 15 residues. Germline CDR1 MNHEY, CDR2 SVGAGI. CDR3 residues: CASRLGEARGTEAFF. DNA of the CDR3: TGTGCCAGCAGACTCGGGGAAGCAAGGGGCACTGAAGCTTTCTTT.

The rearrangement joins TRBV5-1 to TRBJ1-1; D is ambiguous. The length of the CDR3 is 15 residues. Trimming cost V 5 bases and J 0 bases, with 14 bases left between them. CDR1 and CDR2 from the germline V gene are SGHRS and YFSETQ. DNA of the CDR3: TGCGCCAGCAGTCACAACCCAGACCTGAACACTGAAGCTTTCTTT. Protein: CASSHNPDLNTEAFF.

The chain recombines TRBV12-5 with TRBJ2-7, with D possibly matching TRBD2 (6 bases). With 8 bases removed from V and 4 bases from J, the gap between germline ends came to 18 bases. The CDR3 is 14 amino acids. Germline CDR1 and CDR2: LGHNT and FRNRAP. CDR3 DNA sequence: TGTGCTAGTCCTCCGGTCGGACTACAATACGAGCAGTACTTC. It encodes CASPPVGLQYEQYF. The complete variable domain, with remaining parts taken from reference TRBV12-5 and TRBJ2-7, reads DARVTQTPRHKVTEMGQEVTMRCQPILGHNTVFWYRQTMMQGLELLAYFRNRAPLDDSGMPKDRFSAEMPDATLATLKIQPSEPRDSAVYFCASPPVGLQYEQYFGPGTRLTVT.

The chain recombines TRBV6-1 with TRBJ1-4; D might be TRBD1 (5 bases). The CDR3 length is 15 residues. The germline V gene encodes CDR1 MNHNS and CDR2 SASEGT. The V gene lost 2 bases and the J gene lost 7 bases, with 14 bases spanning the gap. The DNA for the CDR3 is TGTGCCAGCAGTGAACGTGGGGCCCCCCCTGAAAAACTGTTTTTT. This codes for CASSERGAPPEKLFF.

The chain joins TRBV21-1 to TRBJ2-3; no DNA check was done on the table's D call, TRBD2. TRBV21-1 is a documented pseudogene. The CDR3 extends over 12 amino acids. The CDR3 region has the DNA TGTGCCAGCAGCACTAGGAAAGATACGCAGTATTTT. Translated, it gives CASSTRKDTQYF.

The chain joins TRBV6-1 to TRBJ1-1; D possibly corresponds to TRBD1 (5 bases). The CDR3 consists of 15 residues. Germline-derived CDR1 and CDR2 are MNHNS and SASEGT. Trimming cost V 0 bases and J 6 bases, with 14 bases left between them. CDR3 region: CASSEAWGWAPEAFF. The CDR3 bases are TGTGCCAGCAGTGAAGCGTGGGGGTGGGCCCCTGAAGCTTTCTTT.

This clone occurred once. The gene calls are TRBV6-6 and TRBJ1-3, with unresolved D. CDR1 is MNHNY and CDR2 is SVGAGI in the germline V gene (reference sequence). V lost 4 bases and J lost 0, with 10 bases in between. The CDR3 loop spans 15 amino acids. CDR3 protein: CASSFRTSSGNTIYF. The CDR3 DNA sequence: TGTGCCAGCAGTTTCAGGACCAGCTCTGGAAACACCATATATTTT.

This clone was detected once. The chain is built from TRBV5-1 and TRBJ2-7; 9 nucleotides align to TRBD1. Germline assignment: CDR1 SGHRS and CDR2 YFSETQ. The CDR3 is made up of 14 amino acids. The V and J ends lost 4 bases and 5 bases, in that order; junction bases with no gene match: 7. CDR3 amino acids: CASSRDRVLNEQYF. In DNA form, the CDR3 reads TGCGCCAGCAGCCGGGACAGGGTCCTGAACGAGCAGTACTTC.

The rearrangement links TRBV5-3 to TRBJ2-5; 12 bases line up with TRBD1. TRBV5-3 is labeled an ORF, and its function is uncertain. The CDR3 consists of 16 residues. V shed 2 bases, J shed 7 bases, and the junction held 9 bases outside the gene matches. The CDR3 loop is CARSLAGTGGMGTQYF. The DNA for the CDR3 is TGTGCCAGAAGCTTAGCCGGGACAGGGGGCATGGGGACCCAGTACTTC.

This chain links TRBV6-1 with TRBJ1-6; 10 bases fit TRBD1. Germline V CDR1 and CDR2: MNHNS, SASEGT. CDR3 length equals 15 residues. J gave up 7 bases and V 4 bases, and 4 bases lay outside the gene matches. The CDR3 spells CASSGGTGANSPLHF. The DNA for the CDR3 is TGTGCCAGCAGTGGGGGGACAGGGGCCAATTCACCCCTCCACTTT.

This clone was counted a few times. The sample carries other DNA sequences with the same CDR3. The chain links TRBV18 to TRBJ2-3; TRBD2 matches at 7 bases. The germline V gene encodes CDR1 KGHSH and CDR2 LQKENI. CDR3 size: 14 residues. V lost 3 bases and J lost 0; bases outside the gene matches: 0. The CDR3 here is CASSPTSSTDTQYF. For the CDR3, the DNA is TGTGCCAGCTCACCGACTAGCAGCACAGATACGCAGTATTTT.

The chain uses TRBV7-9 and TRBJ2-1, with no clear D. V was shortened by 0 bases and J by 6 bases, with 12 bases between the two germline ends. The CDR3 sequence is 15 residues long. Germline CDR1 is SEHNR and CDR2 is FQNEAQ (reference sequence). CDR3 DNA sequence: TGTGCCAGCAGCTTAGCCTGGGAAACTCTCAATGAGCAGTTCTTC. Protein: CASSLAWETLNEQFF. Full variable domain (remainder filled in from reference TRBV7-9 and TRBJ2-1): DTGVSQNPRHKITKRGQNVTFRCDPISEHNRLYWYRQTLGQGPEFLTYFQNEAQLEKSRLLSDRFSAERPKGSFSTLEIQRTEQGDSAMYLCASSLAWETLNEQFFGPGTRLTVL.

Of note for this clone: Relative to the germline gene, one junction end is altered; a read error may explain this. The chain has TRBV18 and TRBJ2-6; 10 bases align to TRBD1. CDR3 length: 20 amino acids. Germline V lookup: CDR1 KGHSH, CDR2 LQKENI. The CDR3 reads CASSPFSTGGSLTGPNVLTF. The CDR3 region has the DNA TGTGCCAGCTCACCCTTCTCGACAGGGGGCTCTTTAACTGGGCCCAACGTCCTGACTTTC.

The rearrangement joins TRBV6-1 to TRBJ2-5; 10 nucleotides align to TRBD1. Matching the DNA end better, TRBJ2-7 makes the J call doubtful. The germline gives CDR1 MNHNS, CDR2 SASEGT. The CDR3 contains 15 residues. The CDR3, as DNA: TGTGCCAGCATCTTGGGACAGGGGTTGTCCTACGAGCAGTACTTC. Translated: CASILGQGLSYEQYF.

This chain joins TRBV28 and TRBJ1-4, with 8 bases matching TRBD1. The CDR3 spans 17 residues. Germline-derived CDR1 and CDR2 are MDHEN and SYDVKM. The trim removed 5 bases at V and 0 bases at J, leaving 8 bases unmatched. The CDR3 DNA reads as TGTGCCAGCAGTCTCCCCGGACAGGGTACAACTAATGAAAAACTGTTTTTT. Protein product: CASSLPGQGTTNEKLFF.

The chain has TRBV4-1 and TRBJ1-2, with TRBD1 identical over 10 bases. Germline CDR1 reads MGHRA; CDR2 reads YSYEKL. The V segment lost 2 bases and the J segment 3 bases; nucleotides outside the gene matches: 9. This CDR3 region has 17 residues. The CDR3 bases are TGCGCCAGCAGCCAATGGGACAGGGGAACTAACGACTATGGCTACACCTTC. Protein sequence: CASSQWDRGTNDYGYTF.